The 28 T cell receptor beta chains below all came from one sample that was sequenced in a study of cytomegalovirus exposure and HLA in healthy donors. The PCR employed 60 Vbeta primers together with 13 Jbeta primers. Sequencing was performed with immunoSEQ multiplex PCR; in TCRdb, only in-frame clones are kept and a portion is missing. The table has roughly 95,000 clones, approximately 80% seen once. Sequenced: PBMCs. These receptors all come from a young man in good health and CMV-seropositive.

The V gene is TRBV6-4, the J gene TRBJ2-1; 9 nucleotides agree with TRBD1. The CDR3 totals 15 residues. Trimming at V came to 4 bases and at J to 9 bases, leaving 10 bases not matched to a gene. CDR1 and CDR2 (germline): MRHNA, SNTAGT. In DNA, the CDR3 is TGTGCCAGCAGTGGGGGCGGACAGGGGAGTACTGAGCAGTTCTTC. This sequence encodes CASSGGGQGSTEQFF.

This clone was seen once. The chain uses TRBV25-1 and TRBJ1-2; a weak D match, TRBD1 (6 bases). The germline V gene encodes CDR1 MGHDK and CDR2 SYGVNS. The V end lost 5 bases, the J end lost 3 bases, and 7 bases lay between the germline ends. The CDR3 has 12 residues. The CDR3 reads CASSRTDYGYTF. CDR3 nucleotide sequence: TGTGCCAGCAGTAGGACAGACTATGGCTACACCTTC.

The chain links TRBV19 to TRBJ1-2, with 8 bases fitting TRBD1. Germline-derived CDR1 and CDR2 are LNHDA and SQIVND (reference sequence). The V segment lost 1 base and the J segment 3 bases; nucleotides outside the gene matches: 4. The CDR3 runs to 15 residues. CDR3 in amino acids: CASSIGGQGYYGYTF. CDR3 bases: TGTGCCAGTAGTATAGGCGGACAGGGTTACTATGGCTACACCTTC.

The rearrangement links TRBV7-8 to TRBJ2-2; 9 bases map to TRBD2. In germline, CDR1 is SGHVS, CDR2 FQNEAQ. The CDR3 length is 16 residues. After removal of 4 bases from V and 2 bases from J, the junction contained 5 bases not matched to a gene. The CDR3 DNA is TGTGCCAGCAGCTACGGACTAGCGCTAAACACCGGGGAGCTGTTTTTT. Protein product: CASSYGLALNTGELFF.

This chain links TRBV13 with TRBJ2-1, with D possibly TRBD2 on 5 matching bases. V lost 5 bases to trimming and J lost 4 bases, with 18 bases between them. Germline V gene sequence: CDR1 PRHDT, CDR2 FYEKMQ (reference sequence). The CDR3 is 16 residues long. The CDR3 reads CASSQHLAAPYNEQFF. The CDR3 DNA reads as TGTGCCAGCAGCCAGCATCTAGCAGCACCTTACAATGAGCAGTTCTTC.

As regards this clone: Compared with germline, one end of the junction differs, possibly owing to a read error. The chain employs TRBV28 and TRBJ1-5; TRBD1 matches at 9 bases. The CDR3 is 19 amino acids. Germline assignment: CDR1 MDHEN and CDR2 SYDVKM. CDR3 bases: TGTGCCGGCAGTTTCGTCCGGGGACAGGGTATCTTTGGCAATCAGCCCCAGCATTTT. Translating it yields CAGSFVRGQGIFGNQPQHF.

The V call is TRBV7-2, the J call TRBJ1-1, with D uncertain. This CDR3 region has 14 residues. V lost 3 bases to trimming and J lost 0 bases, with 8 bases between them. Germline CDR1 reads SGHTA; CDR2 reads FQGNSA. In DNA, the CDR3 is TGTGCCAGCAGCTTTCTACAGATGAACACTGAAGCTTTCTTT. Protein: CASSFLQMNTEAFF.

The rearrangement uses TRBV28 and TRBJ1-1; TRBD1 agrees at 9 bases. The CDR3 spans 15 residues. The germline CDR1 and CDR2 sequences are MDHEN and SYDVKM. Unmatched junction bases numbered 8, after V lost 7 bases and J lost 2 bases. In nucleotides, the CDR3 is TGTGCCAGCACTACCCGACAGGGGGGTAACACTGAAGCTTTCTTT. Translating gives CASTTRQGGNTEAFF.

The rearrangement links TRBV5-1 to TRBJ2-4, with D possibly matching TRBD1 (6 bases). Germline V gives CDR1 SGHRS, CDR2 YFSETQ. Between the trimmed V and J ends, which lost 3 bases and 0 bases, there was a span of 13 bases. The CDR3 is 16 residues long. The CDR3 DNA reads as TGCGCCAGCAGCTCCGGACAGCTCCTAGCCAAAAACATTCAGTACTTC. It translates to CASSSGQLLAKNIQYF.

The chain links TRBV18 to TRBJ1-5; 7 bases are a match to TRBD1. V dropped 6 bases and J dropped 0; count of bases not matched to a gene: 5. CDR3 length: 15 amino acids. The germline V gene has CDR1 KGHSH and CDR2 LQKENI. CDR3 sequence: CASSPGQHSNQPQHF. Here the CDR3 DNA reads TGTGCCAGCTCTCCGGGACAGCATAGCAATCAGCCCCAGCATTTT.

The V call is TRBV7-2, the J call TRBJ2-5, with 9 bases identical to TRBD2. Germline V CDR1 and CDR2: SGHTA, FQGNSA. V was clipped by 1 base and J by 5 bases; unmatched bases: 17. The CDR3 runs 19 residues. CDR3 nucleotides: TGTGCCAGCAGCTTAGTCGGGTGGCGGGAGGGCCGGTCTTCGGAGACCCAGTACTTC. It translates to CASSLVGWREGRSSETQYF.

This chain connects TRBV6-6 to TRBJ1-2; 11 nucleotides match TRBD1. CDR3 length: 15 amino acids. Trimming at V came to 0 bases and at J to 12 bases, leaving 9 bases not matched to a gene. Germline lookup yields CDR1 MNHNY and CDR2 SVGAGI (reference sequence). The CDR3 protein is CASSYSGQGAQKNTF. DNA of the CDR3: TGTGCCAGCAGTTACTCCGGACAGGGGGCGCAGAAGAACACCTTC.

The chain employs TRBV18 and TRBJ2-7; a weak D match, TRBD2 (5 bases). Germline-derived CDR1 and CDR2 are KGHSH and LQKENI. The V and J ends lost 3 bases and 5 bases respectively, with 8 bases between them. The CDR3 runs to 12 residues. CDR3 nucleotide sequence: TGTGCCAGCTCACCTTTCGGGGACGAGCAGTACTTC. It specifies CASSPFGDEQYF. The full variable domain, completed using reference TRBV18 and TRBJ2-7, is NAGVMQNPRHLVRRRGQEARLRCSPMKGHSHVYWYRQLPEEGLKFMVYLQKENIIDESGMPKERFSAEFPKEGPSILRIQQVVRGDSAAYFCASSPFGDEQYFGPGTRLTVT.

This rearrangement joins TRBV19 to TRBJ1-1; no clear D. The CDR3 is 13 amino acids. V was clipped by 8 bases and J by 2 bases, with 12 bases between them. In germline, CDR1 is LNHDA, CDR2 SQIVND (reference sequence). The CDR3 sequence: CASCRDTNTEAFF. CDR3 DNA sequence: TGTGCCAGTTGCCGAGACACCAACACTGAAGCTTTCTTT.

The chain recombines TRBV4-1 with TRBJ2-4; 9 nucleotides match TRBD1. Germline-derived CDR1 and CDR2 are MGHRA and YSYEKL. The CDR3 extends over 19 amino acids. Losses at the gene ends were 0 bases for V and 1 base for J; bases not matched to a gene: 10. In DNA, the CDR3 is TGCGCCAGCAGCCAAGAACATAGGACAGGGGAAGGGGCCAAAAACATTCAGTACTTC. Residues: CASSQEHRTGEGAKNIQYF.

The chain is built from TRBV28 and TRBJ2-7; 9 positions match TRBD1. The CDR3 consists of 16 residues. J was trimmed by 2 bases and V by 5 bases; bases with no gene match: 10. Germline values: CDR1 MDHEN, CDR2 SYDVKM. DNA for the CDR3: TGTGCCAGCAGTCTCAGGACAGGGGTATACCCCTACGAGCAGTACTTC. It translates to CASSLRTGVYPYEQYF.

V is TRBV2 and J is TRBJ1-5, with D maybe TRBD1 (6 bases). The CDR3 runs 14 residues. Germline lookup yields CDR1 SNHLY and CDR2 FYNNEI. The V and J ends lost 3 bases and 5 bases respectively, with 11 bases between them. DNA for the CDR3: TGTGCCAGCAGTGAGGCGGGGGGCGATCAGCCCCAGCATTTT. As protein: CASSEAGGDQPQHF.

The chain carries TRBV7-6 and TRBJ2-3; D is perhaps TRBD2 (5 bases). Trimming cost V 9 bases and J 0 bases, with 19 bases left between them. The CDR3 runs to 16 residues. Per the germline V gene, CDR1 is SGHVS and CDR2 is FNYEAQ. The DNA of the CDR3 is TGTGCCAGTACCGCACCCGGAGGCCTTAGCACAGATACGCAGTATTTT. It encodes CASTAPGGLSTDTQYF.

The rearrangement joins TRBV15 to TRBJ1-4, with TRBD1 matching over 9 bases. This CDR3 is 16 amino acids long. CDR1 is LNHNV, CDR2 YYDKDF, per germline (reference sequence). V shed 3 bases and J 1 base; nucleotides not matched to a gene: 3. Here the CDR3 reads CATSSGQGKTNEKLFF. CDR3 DNA sequence: TGTGCCACCAGCAGCGGACAGGGGAAAACTAATGAAAAACTGTTTTTT. Based on the CDR3 plus reference TRBV15 and TRBJ1-4, the full variable domain is DAMVIQNPRYQVTQFGKPVTLSCSQTLNHNVMYWYQQKSSQAPKLLFHYYDKDFNNEADTPDNFQSRRPNTSFCFLDIRSPGLGDTAMYLCATSSGQGKTNEKLFFGSGTQLSVL.

V and J are TRBV2 and TRBJ2-2; the match to TRBD2 covers 8 bases. This CDR3 is built from 14 residues. Germline-derived CDR1 and CDR2 are SNHLY and FYNNEI. V dropped 8 bases and J dropped 1; count of bases not matched to a gene: 3. In nucleotides, the CDR3 is TGTGCCAGCCAGACTAGCGAGAACACCGGGGAGCTGTTTTTT. Its translation is CASQTSENTGELFF.

The chain links TRBV30 to TRBJ2-5; TRBD2 aligns across 11 bases. V lost 2 bases, J lost 4 bases, and 6 bases stayed unmatched. Germline CDR1 GTSNPN, CDR2 SVGIG (reference sequence). The CDR3 runs to 15 residues. CDR3 nucleotide sequence: TGTGCCTGGAGTTTTACTAGCGGGAGTGGAGAGACCCAGTACTTC. Amino acids: CAWSFTSGSGETQYF.

V usage is TRBV4-2 and J usage is TRBJ2-2; 9 bases agree with TRBD2. This CDR3 spans 17 amino acids. Germline values: CDR1 LGHNA, CDR2 YNFKEQ. V lost 2 bases, J lost 5 bases, and 9 bases stayed unmatched. This CDR3 reads CASSQHSGSGVTGELFF. The CDR3 nucleotides are TGTGCCAGCAGCCAACATAGCGGGAGTGGTGTTACCGGGGAGCTGTTTTTT.

V usage is TRBV27 and J usage is TRBJ2-1, with 9 bases aligning to TRBD2. There are 16 residues in the CDR3. The V gene end was trimmed by 7 bases and the J gene end by 4 bases; junction bases not matched to a gene: 11. The V gene's germline CDR1 is MNHEY and CDR2 SMNVEV (reference sequence). The CDR3 here is CASTDGLSGRYNEQFF. For the CDR3, the DNA is TGTGCCAGCACCGACGGACTAAGCGGGAGGTACAATGAGCAGTTCTTC.

V and J are TRBV5-1 and TRBJ2-1; D possibly uses TRBD1 or TRBD2 (6 bases each). V shed 4 bases and J shed 3 bases, with 14 bases lying between them. The CDR3 loop spans 15 amino acids. The germline V gene has CDR1 SGHRS and CDR2 YFSETQ. The CDR3 region has the DNA TGCGCCAGCAGCCTGGGAGGACAGTTCTACAATGAGCAGTTCTTC. Protein product: CASSLGGQFYNEQFF.

This chain connects TRBV28 to TRBJ2-7; D uncertain. Germline V CDR1 and CDR2: MDHEN, SYDVKM. This CDR3 contains 11 residues. Trimming stripped 1 base from V and 4 bases from J, with 2 bases between. The CDR3 DNA reads TGTGCCAGCAGTTTATTATACGAGCAGTACTTC. This sequence encodes CASSLLYEQYF.

The rearrangement uses TRBV6-1 and TRBJ2-7; tentative D call: TRBD1 (6 bases). The V end lost 6 bases, the J end lost 5 bases, and 17 bases lay between the germline ends. This CDR3 comprises 14 residues. Germline loops: CDR1 MNHNS, CDR2 SASEGT. CDR3 in DNA: TGTGCCAGCAGGGTCGACAGGCTGGTGGACGAGCAGTACTTC. This gives the protein CASRVDRLVDEQYF.

The chain recombines TRBV11-3 with TRBJ2-3, with a tentative D call TRBD2 (6 bases). Per germline, CDR1 SGHNT and CDR2 YENEEA. The CDR3 sequence is 16 residues long. V shed 1 base and J shed 0 bases, with 11 bases lying between them. The DNA for the CDR3 is TGTGCCAGCAGCTTAGTAGGCGGGGAAAGCACAGATACGCAGTATTTT. It encodes CASSLVGGESTDTQYF. The variable domain in full, completed from reference TRBV11-3 and TRBJ2-3, reads EAGVVQSPRYKIIEKKQPVAFWCNPISGHNTLYWYLQNLGQGPELLIRYENEEAVDDSQLPKDRFSAERLKGVDSTLKIQPAELGDSAVYLCASSLVGGESTDTQYFGPGTRLTVL.

The chain couples TRBV10-3 to TRBJ2-1; D remains ambiguous. The CDR3 totals 13 residues. V was trimmed by 0 bases and J by 7 bases, leaving 7 bases between them. Germline V gene data show CDR1 as ENHRY and CDR2 as SYGVKD. The CDR3 region is CAISESNQNEQFF. DNA for the CDR3: TGTGCCATCAGTGAGTCGAACCAGAATGAGCAGTTCTTC.